The 22 T cell receptor beta chains below come from one sample, sequenced in a study of CD8+CD57+ T cells in acquired aplastic anemia (dated by TCRdb to the late 2010s). Reads for this sample came from an Illumina HiSeq 2000. TCR beta VDJ combination and CDR3 sequence profiling used genomic DNA as the template. In-frame beta chains were kept once TCRdb had trimmed the public reads at Q25 with fastp and called clones with MiXCR. Every distinct CDR3 protein forms one entry, paired with its most common genes and DNA. In this sample the table shows about 190,000 distinct CDR3 sequences, 50% to 75% of which occur a single time. About half of the sample lies in the top ten. The sample consisted of sorted CD4+, CD8+, or CD8+CD57+ T cells (not recorded which) from PBMCs. Source of these receptors: a human donor with severe aplastic anemia or a healthy control (not recorded which).

To note about this clonotype: Mismatch with germline at one junction end may stem from a read error. J is TRBJ1-5 and V is TRBV19; D gene ambiguous. The CDR3 has 15 residues. The V gene's germline CDR1 is LNHDA and CDR2 SQIVND (reference sequence). The CDR3 is CAGRAVFYSNQPQHF. The CDR3 nucleotides read TGTGCCGGTAGGGCAGTCTTTTATAGCAATCAGCCCCAGCATTTT.

The chain links TRBV29-1 to TRBJ1-4, with D possibly matching TRBD1 (5 bases). Trimming pared 4 bases from V and 5 bases from J, leaving 11 bases between. CDR1 SQVTM and CDR2 ANQGSEA come from the germline V gene. CDR3 length: 13 amino acids. The CDR3 spells CSVVGEVNEKLFF. CDR3 DNA: TGCAGCGTTGTAGGGGAAGTAAATGAAAAACTGTTTTTT.

The chain recombines TRBV29-1 with TRBJ2-7; D is unclear. Germline-derived CDR1 and CDR2 are SQVTM and ANQGSEA. This CDR3 has 14 amino acids. V gave up 1 base and J gave up 2 bases, with 12 bases separating them. The CDR3 nucleotides read TGCAGCGTTGAAGGTGGCAGCCTCACCTACGAGCAGTACTTC. This codes for CSVEGGSLTYEQYF.

This chain uses TRBV7-2 with TRBJ2-1; 7 bases are shared with TRBD2. CDR3 length: 15 amino acids. V dropped 5 bases and J dropped 2; count of bases not matched to a gene: 6. Germline CDR1 and CDR2: SGHTA and FQGNSA. This CDR3 reads CASSLTGTTYNEQFF. In DNA, the CDR3 is TGTGCCAGCAGCCTAACCGGGACTACCTACAATGAGCAGTTCTTC.

Ten or more counts support this clonotype. The chain joins TRBV2 to TRBJ1-6, with D hard to call. Germline values: CDR1 SNHLY, CDR2 FYNNEI. The CDR3 has 15 amino acids. Deletions cut 7 bases from V and 3 bases from J, with 13 bases between. CDR3 protein: CASTGSSFYNSPLHF. The CDR3 DNA reads TGTGCCAGCACCGGTTCCTCTTTCTATAATTCACCCCTCCACTTT.

The genes are TRBV20-1 and TRBJ1-4; TRBD1 might be the D (5 bases). The germline CDR1 and CDR2 sequences are DFQATT and SNEGSKA (reference sequence). V lost 2 bases and J 0 bases, leaving 13 bases between the germline ends. This CDR3 spans 16 amino acids. CDR3 region: CSARPKGPSTNEKLFF. The DNA of the CDR3 is TGCAGTGCTAGACCGAAGGGACCCTCAACTAATGAAAAACTGTTTTTT.

DNA of the CDR3: TGTGCCATCAGTGAGTGGGCTAGCGGGAGCTACGAGCAGTACTTC. It yields the protein CAISEWASGSYEQYF. The chain carries TRBV10-3 and TRBJ2-7; the match to TRBD2 covers 10 bases. Per germline, CDR1 ENHRY and CDR2 SYGVKD. This CDR3 region has 15 residues. V trimming: 1 base; J trimming: 3 bases; junction bases outside the gene matches: 3.

The sample holds a few counts of this clonotype. The genes are TRBV5-1 and TRBJ2-7; tentatively, D is TRBD1 (6 bases). The CDR3 length is 15 residues. V was trimmed by 4 bases and J by 5 bases, leaving 19 bases between them. The germline V gene has CDR1 SGHRS and CDR2 YFSETQ. CDR3 loop: CASSLWGQGFNEQYF. The DNA for the CDR3 is TGCGCCAGCAGCCTTTGGGGACAAGGTTTCAACGAGCAGTACTTC.

This chain links TRBV19 with TRBJ1-2; D gene unclear. In germline, CDR1 is LNHDA, CDR2 SQIVND (reference sequence). CDR3 length: 14 amino acids. Between the trimmed V and J ends, which lost 3 bases and 1 base, there was a span of 9 bases. CDR3 loop: CASSIWSGNYGYTF. CDR3 DNA sequence: TGTGCCAGTAGTATTTGGTCCGGTAACTATGGCTACACCTTC.

DNA for the CDR3: TGTGCCAGCAGCTTAGCCCCAGGGGGGCTGTCTGGCTACACCTTC. It yields the protein CASSLAPGGLSGYTF. The chain has TRBV7-8 and TRBJ1-2, with 7 bases fitting TRBD1. CDR3 length: 15 amino acids. V dropped 0 bases and J dropped 7; count of bases not matched to a gene: 8. The germline V gene has CDR1 SGHVS and CDR2 FQNEAQ.

V is TRBV7-9 and J is TRBJ2-7; 7 nucleotides agree with TRBD1. The CDR3 runs to 19 residues. V was clipped by 1 base and J by 3 bases; unmatched bases: 18. CDR1 and CDR2 from the germline V gene are SEHNR and FQNEAQ (reference sequence). CDR3 residues: CASSLGTLTRDRQSYEQYF. In DNA form, the CDR3 reads TGTGCCAGCAGCTTAGGCACCCTCACCCGGGACAGACAGAGCTACGAGCAGTACTTC.

This clonotype was seen only once. V usage is TRBV29-1 and J usage is TRBJ2-7; the D call may be TRBD1 or TRBD2 (5 bases each). Germline V gives CDR1 SQVTM, CDR2 ANQGSEA. Trimming left V 7 bases short and J 2 bases short, with 18 bases between. The CDR3 is made up of 14 amino acids. DNA of the CDR3: TGCAGCGAATTAACCGGGACGTTAACCTACGAGCAGTACTTC. It yields the protein CSELTGTLTYEQYF.

The chain joins TRBV2 to TRBJ2-3; TRBD2 aligns across 9 bases. Trimming removed 6 bases from V and 3 bases from J; junction bases left unmatched: 10. CDR1 and CDR2 (germline): SNHLY, FYNNEI. This CDR3 is 16 amino acids long. CDR3 DNA sequence: TGTGCCAGCAGGGGGGGCGGGAGGGCCAGGACAGATACGCAGTATTTT. Translation gives CASRGGGRARTDTQYF.

The chain uses TRBV5-8 and TRBJ1-1, with D unresolved. Trimming stripped 6 bases from V and 6 bases from J, with 12 bases between. Germline V gives CDR1 SGHTS, CDR2 YDEGEE. The CDR3 sequence is 12 residues long. CDR3 amino acids: CASTTRMAEAFF. In DNA form, the CDR3 reads TGTGCCAGCACCACACGGATGGCTGAAGCTTTCTTT.

The CDR3 protein is CSMSSGGTDTQYF. In DNA form, the CDR3 reads TGCAGCATGAGTAGCGGGGGCACAGATACGCAGTATTTT. V and J are TRBV29-1 and TRBJ2-3; 8 bases are a match to TRBD2. The CDR3 loop spans 13 amino acids. Per germline, CDR1 SQVTM and CDR2 ANQGSEA. The junction had 5 bases not matched to a gene; V was cut back by 8 bases and J by 1 base.

The table lists this clonotype with a few counts. This chain joins TRBV9 and TRBJ2-5, with D maybe TRBD1 (6 bases). Trimming took 0 bases from V and 1 from J, leaving 13 bases between them. This CDR3 comprises 16 residues. Germline V lookup: CDR1 SGDLS, CDR2 YYNGEE. CDR3 in amino acids: CASSVGDIGTQETQYF. The CDR3 DNA sequence: TGTGCCAGCAGCGTAGGGGACATTGGAACCCAAGAGACCCAGTACTTC.

The V call is TRBV7-9, the J call TRBJ1-6, with 8 bases lining up with TRBD1. The trim removed 5 bases at V and 7 bases at J, leaving 4 bases unmatched. The CDR3 sequence is 14 residues long. Germline V gene lookup returns CDR1 SEHNR and CDR2 FQNEAQ (reference sequence). The CDR3 DNA reads TGTGCCAGCAGCCCGGGACAGGAGAATTCACCCCTCCACTTT. It is translated as CASSPGQENSPLHF.

This clonotype was counted a single time. The chain links TRBV20-1 to TRBJ2-3; 9 nucleotides align to TRBD2. The CDR3 contains 16 residues. Germline V gene sequence: CDR1 DFQATT, CDR2 SNEGSKA (reference sequence). V lost 1 base to trimming and J lost 2 bases; unmatched junction nucleotides: 7. In DNA, the CDR3 is TGCAGTGCTAGAGTCCAAATAGCGGGAGCCACAGATACGCAGTATTTT. It encodes CSARVQIAGATDTQYF.

The chain combines TRBV19 with TRBJ2-3, with D uncertain. V was trimmed by 6 bases and J by 0 bases, leaving 7 bases between them. The CDR3 is 13 residues long. The germline V gene encodes CDR1 LNHDA and CDR2 SQIVND (reference sequence). For the CDR3, the DNA is TGTGCCAGTAGGACGGCTAGCACAGATACGCAGTATTTT. Translating gives CASRTASTDTQYF.

The CDR3 loop is CSARVTGANTIYF. DNA for the CDR3: TGCAGTGCTAGAGTTACAGGGGCAAACACCATATATTTT. The genes are TRBV20-1 and TRBJ1-3; 7 nucleotides align to TRBD1. The trim removed 1 base at V and 6 bases at J, leaving 3 bases unmatched. The CDR3 has 13 amino acids. Germline CDR1 DFQATT, CDR2 SNEGSKA (reference sequence).

The chain combines TRBV5-4 with TRBJ1-3; unclear D gene. CDR1 is SGHNT, CDR2 YYREEE, per germline (reference sequence). This CDR3 has 14 amino acids. The V end lost 4 bases, the J end lost 0 bases, and 8 bases lay between the germline ends. The CDR3 coding sequence is TGTGCCAGCAGCCCAGTATTCTCTGGAAACACCATATATTTT. Translating it yields CASSPVFSGNTIYF.

The genes are TRBV9 and TRBJ1-4; D is undetermined. The CDR3 spans 12 residues. Between the trimmed V and J ends, which lost 4 bases and 7 bases, there was a span of 8 bases. The V gene's germline CDR1 is SGDLS and CDR2 YYNGEE. CDR3 sequence reads: CASSPGVEKLFF. The CDR3 DNA reads as TGTGCCAGCAGCCCTGGGGTTGAAAAACTGTTTTTT.